These T cell receptor beta chains were read from a single sample in a study of cytomegalovirus exposure and HLA in healthy donors. Using immunoSEQ multiplex PCR, the repertoire was profiled, and TCRdb retains in-frame clones only, with some absent. The sample lists 150,000 to 200,000 clones; 84% were seen once. Source material: PBMCs. These receptors originate from a boy aged 5-17 years in good health and CMV-seronegative. The CDR3 runs from the conserved cysteine through the conserved F or W. The D gene is left open where the match is weak. Part of the rows lack a size; the others show once, few, many or a class for expanded clones.

j_call cdr3_length clone_size d_call v_call cdr3_aa cdr3_nt
TRBJ1-2 16 - - TRBV21-1 CASSNRDRSYLYGYTF TGTGCCAGCAGCAACCGCGACAGGTCCTACCTCTATGGCTACACCTTC
TRBJ2-7 19 - TRBD1 TRBV6-1 CASSALTGGRRGSFDEQYF TGTGCCAGCAGTGCCCTCACAGGGGGCCGGCGGGGGAGTTTCGACGAGCAGTACTTC
TRBJ2-4 13 - - TRBV7-2 CASSLAFRGAAYF TGTGCCAGCAGCTTAGCCTTCCGGGGGGCCGCGTACTTC
TRBJ1-5 12 - - TRBV30 CAWSPGYQPQHF TGTGCCTGGAGTCCGGGATACCAGCCCCAGCATTTT
TRBJ1-4 14 - TRBD1 TRBV28 CASSPTGGSEKLFF TGTGCCAGCAGTCCAACAGGGGGAAGTGAAAAACTGTTTTTT
TRBJ1-2 15 - - TRBV4-1 CASRFGQPFNYGYTF TGCGCCAGCCGATTCGGACAGCCCTTCAACTATGGCTACACCTTC
TRBJ1-1 15 - TRBD1 TRBV6-5 CASSYSGTGYTEAFF TGTGCCAGCAGTTACTCGGGGACAGGGTACACTGAAGCTTTCTTT
TRBJ1-3 19 - TRBD1 TRBV15 CATSRVVGGGLTSGNTIYF TGTGCCACCAGCAGAGTAGTAGGGGGCGGCTTAACCTCTGGAAACACCATATATTTT
TRBJ2-5 16 - TRBD2 TRBV5-1 CASSLAPSGIQETQYF TGCGCCAGCAGCTTGGCCCCTAGCGGGATACAAGAGACCCAGTACTTC
TRBJ1-2 13 - TRBD1 TRBV7-4 CATISGGQGCYTF TGTGCCACCATAAGCGGGGGACAGGGTTGCTACACCTTC
TRBJ1-5 17 - TRBD1 TRBV19 CASSMETGTGANQPQHF TGTGCCAGTAGTATGGAAACCGGGACAGGGGCCAATCAGCCCCAGCATTTT
TRBJ1-2 14 once - TRBV28 CASSLRLSPYGYTF TGTGCCAGCAGCCTGAGACTCTCCCCCTATGGCTACACCTTC
TRBJ2-2 12 - TRBD2 TRBV10-3 CAIGPGGGELFF TGTGCCATCGGGCCGGGGGGAGGGGAGCTGTTTTTT
TRBJ2-6 15 - - TRBV18 CASSRGGSGANVLTF TGTGCCAGCTCCCGAGGCGGCTCTGGGGCCAACGTCCTGACTTTC
TRBJ1-1 18 - - TRBV7-3 CASSPQPKRQEVNTEAFF TGTGCCAGCAGCCCACAACCAAAGCGACAGGAGGTGAACACTGAAGCTTTCTTT
TRBJ2-1 11 - - TRBV12-5 CASGEAYEQFF TGTGCTAGTGGCGAAGCCTATGAGCAGTTCTTC
TRBJ1-2 13 - - TRBV30 CAWSLTTGIGYTF TGTGCCTGGAGTTTAACCACAGGGATCGGCTACACCTTC
TRBJ1-1 17 - TRBD1 TRBV25-1 CASSPKDRDDRDTEAFF TGTGCCAGCAGTCCCAAGGACAGGGATGACCGGGACACTGAAGCTTTCTTT
TRBJ2-5 12 - - TRBV5-1 CASSLYSETQYF TGCGCCAGCAGCTTATACTCGGAGACCCAGTACTTC
TRBJ2-2 15 - - TRBV7-8 CASSPRGLATGELFF TGTGCCAGCAGCCCACGGGGGTTGGCCACCGGGGAGCTGTTTTTT
TRBJ2-7 13 - - TRBV5-1 CASGFEWGGEQYF TGCGCCAGCGGATTTGAGTGGGGCGGCGAGCAGTACTTC
TRBJ2-1 14 few - TRBV7-8 CASSLRDIDNEQFF TGTGCCAGCAGTCTCCGGGACATAGACAATGAGCAGTTCTTC
TRBJ2-7 15 - - TRBV7-2 CASSSSGQSAYEQYF TGTGCCAGCAGCTCCTCGGGACAATCGGCCTACGAGCAGTACTTC
TRBJ1-1 13 - - TRBV7-7 CASSLSGGTEAFF TGTGCTAGCAGCTTATCCGGGGGCACTGAAGCTTTCTTT
TRBJ2-7 13 - - TRBV5-6 CASSFGSIYEQYF TGTGCCAGCAGCTTCGGGTCAATCTACGAGCAGTACTTC
TRBJ2-6 18 once - TRBV9 CASSVLDRRFSGANVLTF TGTGCCAGCAGCGTTCTAGACAGGCGATTCTCTGGGGCCAACGTCCTGACTTTC
TRBJ2-5 14 - - TRBV6-1 CASSAANRVETQYF TGTGCCAGCAGTGCTGCGAACAGGGTCGAGACCCAGTACTTC
TRBJ1-1 13 - - TRBV25-1 CASRPRVDTEAFF TGTGCCAGCAGGCCCCGGGTTGACACTGAAGCTTTCTTT
TRBJ2-7 14 - - TRBV7-2 CASSLIRRPYEQYF TGTGCCAGCAGCTTAATTCGGAGACCCTACGAGCAGTACTTC
TRBJ1-2 14 - TRBD1 TRBV29-1 CSVMGRTGEGGYTF TGCAGCGTGATGGGACGGACAGGGGAGGGTGGCTACACCTTC
TRBJ1-5 14 few TRBD1 TRBV30 CAWTPTGSGQPQHF TGTGCCTGGACCCCGACAGGGAGTGGCCAGCCCCAGCATTTT
TRBJ1-6 15 - TRBD1 TRBV9 CASSPGTAYNSPLHF TGTGCCAGCAGCCCGGGGACAGCTTATAATTCACCCCTCCACTTT
TRBJ2-7 14 once - TRBV18 CASSRTDSSYEQYF TGTGCCAGCTCACGGACAGACAGCTCCTACGAGCAGTACTTC
TRBJ1-2 14 - - TRBV10-3 CAIRSLGQVLGYTF TGTGCCATCAGGAGCTTGGGGCAGGTGCTTGGCTACACCTTC
TRBJ2-1 14 - TRBD1 TRBV6-6 CAGGGTGNVNEQFF TGTGCCGGGGGGGGGACAGGGAATGTAAATGAGCAGTTCTTC
TRBJ2-7 13 once TRBD1 TRBV29-1 CSALGQGAYEQYF TGCAGCGCCCTGGGACAGGGGGCATACGAGCAGTACTTC
TRBJ2-5 14 - TRBD1 TRBV5-1 CASSDRASGETQYF TGCGCCAGCAGCGACAGGGCCTCTGGGGAGACCCAGTACTTC
TRBJ2-6 16 - TRBD1 TRBV4-2 CASSQTGGSGANVLTF TGTGCCAGCAGCCAAACAGGGGGCTCTGGGGCCAACGTCCTGACTTTC
TRBJ1-2 18 - TRBD1 TRBV7-9 CASSSTAQGANILYGYTF TGTGCCAGCAGCTCTACCGCACAGGGGGCGAATATCCTCTATGGCTACACCTTC
TRBJ2-2 14 - - TRBV6-5 CASSYRGRDGELFF TGTGCCAGCAGTTACAGAGGTCGAGACGGGGAGCTGTTTTTT
TRBJ1-4 17 - TRBD1 TRBV27 CASSLLRPGQGDEKLFF TGTGCCAGCAGTTTACTCCGCCCGGGACAGGGCGATGAAAAACTGTTTTTT
TRBJ1-1 14 - - TRBV23-1 CASSNRQTGTEAFF TGCGCCAGCAGTAACCGACAGACGGGTACTGAAGCTTTCTTT
TRBJ2-2 13 - - TRBV7-8 CASSLKRTGELFF TGTGCCAGCAGCTTAAAGCGGACCGGGGAGCTGTTTTTT
TRBJ2-7 14 - - TRBV7-8 CASSLDGPDYEQYF TGTGCCAGCAGCTTAGATGGGCCAGACTACGAGCAGTACTTC
TRBJ1-6 16 - - TRBV6-5 CASSYSGGKDNSPLHF TGTGCCAGCAGTTACTCGGGAGGGAAAGACAATTCACCCCTCCACTTT
TRBJ2-5 14 - TRBD2 TRBV11-2 CASSLLAGSETQYF TGTGCCAGCAGCTTACTAGCGGGATCAGAGACCCAGTACTTC
TRBJ2-5 16 - TRBD2 TRBV7-8 CASSLAGFGRGGTQYF TGTGCCAGCAGCTTAGCAGGTTTCGGGAGGGGGGGGACCCAGTACTTC
TRBJ2-7 15 - TRBD1 TRBV6-5 CASSQNRDSALSQYF TGTGCCAGCAGTCAGAACCGGGACAGCGCGCTCTCGCAGTACTTC
TRBJ1-2 16 few TRBD1 TRBV5-5 CASSLRNTDRVNGYTF TGTGCCAGCAGCTTACGAAACACTGACAGGGTAAATGGCTACACCTTC
TRBJ2-7 12 - - TRBV11-2 CASSPPRYEQYF TGTGCCAGCAGCCCCCCCCGGTACGAGCAGTACTTC
TRBJ1-1 13 - - TRBV5-5 CASSFNSDTEAFF TGTGCCAGCAGCTTTAATTCTGACACTGAAGCTTTCTTT
TRBJ2-2 15 few TRBD1 TRBV6-1 CATLEGQGNTGELFF TGTGCCACGCTCGAGGGACAGGGTAACACCGGGGAGCTGTTTTTT
TRBJ2-7 13 - - TRBV9 CASSETLRDEQYF TGTGCCAGCAGCGAGACCCTTCGGGACGAGCAGTACTTC
TRBJ2-3 17 - - TRBV21-1 CASTPPWASGFTDTQYF TGTGCCAGCACCCCCCCCTGGGCTAGCGGGTTCACAGATACGCAGTATTTT
TRBJ1-6 14 few TRBD1 TRBV10-3 CATNRDSNNSPLHF TGTGCCACCAATCGGGACAGCAATAATTCACCCCTCCACTTT